This TCR beta chain was recorded in a study of technical replicates of blood from a handful of donors. This table comes from immunoSEQ multiplex PCR, and its TCRdb copy is limited to in-frame clones, with some not included. Of roughly 72,000 clones listed, approximately 93% were seen once; the top ten hold about 0.36%. The germline V gene encodes CDR1 MGHRA and CDR2 YSYEKL. The CDR3 contains 15 residues. Germline trimming cut 1 base from V and 2 bases from J; bases unmatched to any gene: 3. This receptor was taken from a human donor in good health. The chain is built from TRBV4-1 and TRBJ2-7, with TRBD2 matching over 9 bases. Sequenced material: T cells isolated from PBMCs. The CDR3 DNA sequence: TGCGCCAGCAGCCAAGGGCTAGCGGGGCCCTACGAGCAGTACTTC. It encodes CASSQGLAGPYEQYF.